Following are 29 T cell receptor beta chains from one sample sequenced in a study of cytomegalovirus exposure and HLA in healthy donors. The method was immunoSEQ multiplex PCR; TCRdb's version includes in-frame clones alone and lacks a portion of them. The sample includes 92,000 or so clones, about 96% of them seen just once. Sequenced: PBMCs. These receptor sequences come from a young man in good health and CMV-seronegative.

The chain is built from TRBV2 and TRBJ1-1; 8 positions match TRBD1. The CDR3 sequence is 13 residues long. Trimming cost V 7 bases and J 5 bases; bases outside gene matches: 6. Germline CDR1 is SNHLY and CDR2 is FYNNEI. The CDR3 here is CASITGGRTEAFF. CDR3 DNA sequence: TGTGCCAGCATTACAGGGGGTCGGACTGAAGCTTTCTTT. The complete variable domain, with remaining parts taken from reference TRBV2 and TRBJ1-1, reads EPEVTQTPSHQVTQMGQEVILRCVPISNHLYFYWYRQILGQKVEFLVSFYNNEISEKSEIFDDQFSVERPDGSNFTLKIRSTKLEDSAMYFCASITGGRTEAFFGQGTRLTVV.

The DNA of the CDR3 is TGTGCCAGCTCACCGCTTGACAAAGGGGAGCTGTTTTTT. Protein product: CASSPLDKGELFF. The chain has TRBV18 and TRBJ2-2; no clear D. Trimming cost V 3 bases and J 8 bases, with 10 bases left between them. Germline V gene sequence: CDR1 KGHSH, CDR2 LQKENI. The CDR3 sequence is 13 residues long.

The V gene is TRBV5-6, the J gene TRBJ2-3; D is ambiguous. This CDR3 has 15 amino acids. The germline V and J ends were trimmed by 0 bases and 0 bases, with 8 bases remaining between them. CDR1 is SGHDT, CDR2 YYEEEE, per germline. The DNA of the CDR3 is TGTGCCAGCAGCTTGGCCCAAACTAGCACAGATACGCAGTATTTT. Translating gives CASSLAQTSTDTQYF. The full variable domain, rest sourced from reference TRBV5-6 and TRBJ2-3, is DAGVTQSPTHLIKTRGQQVTLRCSPKSGHDTVSWYQQALGQGPQFIFQYYEEEERQRGNFPDRFSGHQFPNYSSELNVNALLLGDSALYLCASSLAQTSTDTQYFGPGTRLTVL.

This rearrangement joins TRBV19 to TRBJ2-1; TRBD1 matches at 12 bases. V trimming: 1 base; J trimming: 9 bases; junction bases outside the gene matches: 4. The CDR3 is 15 amino acids. Germline V gene sequence: CDR1 LNHDA, CDR2 SQIVND (reference sequence). The CDR3 DNA sequence: TGTGCCAGTAGTATAGGGGACAGGGGGCTTGGTGAGCAGTTCTTC. Residues: CASSIGDRGLGEQFF.

The chain couples TRBV28 to TRBJ2-1; 16 nucleotides match TRBD2. CDR3 length: 17 amino acids. The germline CDR1 and CDR2 sequences are MDHEN and SYDVKM. The V gene end was trimmed by 3 bases and the J gene end by 6 bases; junction bases not matched to a gene: 5. CDR3 in amino acids: CASSFAGLAGGGNEQFF. The CDR3 bases are TGTGCCAGCAGTTTTGCGGGACTAGCGGGAGGGGGCAATGAGCAGTTCTTC.

A remark on this clone: A junction end diverges from the germline sequence, so it may reflect a read error. The chain employs TRBV7-7 and TRBJ2-1; 8 bases fit TRBD1. The CDR3 is made up of 15 amino acids. The germline gives CDR1 SSHAT, CDR2 FNYEAQ (reference sequence). CDR3 DNA sequence: TGTGCTAGCGCAAAAACAGGGGGATCCTCCAATGAGCAGTTCTTC. It codes for CASAKTGGSSNEQFF. The full variable domain, in which reference TRBV7-7 and TRBJ2-1 provide the parts outside the CDR3, is GAGVSQSPRYKVTKRGQDVTLRCDPISSHATLYWYQQALGQGPEFLTYFNYEAQPDKSGLPSDRFSAERPEGSISTLTIQRTEQRDSAMYRCASAKTGGSSNEQFFGPGTRLTVL.

The CDR3 spells CAWRLQGAGELFF. CDR3 DNA sequence: TGTGCCTGGAGGCTGCAGGGCGCCGGGGAGCTGTTTTTT. The chain joins TRBV30 to TRBJ2-2; possibly TRBD1 for D (5 bases). The CDR3 extends over 13 amino acids. With 3 bases removed from V and 6 bases from J, the gap between germline ends came to 11 bases. The V gene's germline CDR1 is GTSNPN and CDR2 SVGIG (reference sequence).

The chain carries TRBV15 and TRBJ2-7, with 7 bases lining up with TRBD2. Per the germline V gene, CDR1 is LNHNV and CDR2 is YYDKDF (reference sequence). This CDR3 region has 14 residues. V gave up 3 bases and J gave up 0 bases; unmatched junction bases: 2. The CDR3 nucleotides are TGTGCCACCAGCAGCTCTAGCGGCTCCTACGAGCAGTACTTC. Translated: CATSSSSGSYEQYF.

The chain combines TRBV2 with TRBJ2-5; 7 bases align to TRBD1. The CDR3 consists of 11 residues. Germline lookup yields CDR1 SNHLY and CDR2 FYNNEI. Germline trimming cut 9 bases from V and 3 bases from J; bases unmatched to any gene: 1. The CDR3 loop is CASGQEETQYF. For the CDR3, the DNA is TGTGCCAGTGGACAGGAAGAGACCCAGTACTTC. The full variable domain, rest sourced from reference TRBV2 and TRBJ2-5, is EPEVTQTPSHQVTQMGQEVILRCVPISNHLYFYWYRQILGQKVEFLVSFYNNEISEKSEIFDDQFSVERPDGSNFTLKIRSTKLEDSAMYFCASGQEETQYFGPGTRLLVL.

The gene calls are TRBV6-4 and TRBJ1-5, with 9 bases identical to TRBD1. Trimming cost V 3 bases and J 4 bases; bases outside gene matches: 4. This CDR3 spans 15 amino acids. Germline V gene data show CDR1 as MRHNA and CDR2 as SNTAGT. CDR3 region: CASSETGGGNQPQHF. As DNA, the CDR3 is TGTGCCAGCAGTGAGACAGGGGGGGGAAATCAGCCCCAGCATTTT.

The CDR3 DNA sequence: TGTGCCAGCAGCCCTACAGGGGGAGTCTTGGGCTACACCTTC. Protein product: CASSPTGGVLGYTF. This rearrangement joins TRBV6-5 to TRBJ1-2; 8 bases are shared with TRBD1. Per the germline V gene, CDR1 is MNHEY and CDR2 is SVGAGI. The CDR3 loop spans 14 amino acids. V was pared by 6 bases and J by 8 bases, with 11 bases of the junction left unmatched.

This chain uses TRBV10-1 with TRBJ2-2; D is possibly TRBD1 (6 bases). The CDR3 sequence is 14 residues long. The V gene lost 3 bases and the J gene lost 5 bases, with 10 bases spanning the gap. Germline assignment: CDR1 WNHNN and CDR2 SYGVQD (reference sequence). DNA of the CDR3: TGCGCCAGCAGTGACCCCGACAGGACCGGGGAGCTGTTTTTT. It encodes CASSDPDRTGELFF.

The V and J genes are TRBV6-5 and TRBJ2-1, with TRBD2 matching 10 bases. Unmatched junction bases numbered 3, after V lost 2 bases and J lost 5 bases. Germline CDR1 reads MNHEY; CDR2 reads SVGAGI. The CDR3 covers 15 residues. The CDR3 DNA sequence: TGTGCCAGCAGTTACCGGCTAGCGGGAGACAATGAGCAGTTCTTC. Residues: CASSYRLAGDNEQFF.

This chain links TRBV28 with TRBJ2-5; 8 bases map to TRBD1. J lost 2 bases, V lost 1 base, and 6 bases had no gene match. There are 16 residues in the CDR3. The germline V gene has CDR1 MDHEN and CDR2 SYDVKM. DNA for the CDR3: TGTGCCAGCAGTTTATATGGGACAGGACCACAAGAGACCCAGTACTTC. Translating it yields CASSLYGTGPQETQYF.

The chain couples TRBV11-3 to TRBJ1-1; maybe TRBD1 (5 bases). The CDR3 covers 14 residues. Trimming took 5 bases from V and 1 from J, leaving 11 bases between them. Germline V gene lookup returns CDR1 SGHNT and CDR2 YENEEA. CDR3 in DNA: TGTGCCAGCAGCATCTGGGGGGAGAACACTGAAGCTTTCTTT. Protein sequence: CASSIWGENTEAFF.

The V gene is TRBV10-1, the J gene TRBJ2-1, with D perhaps matching TRBD1 (6 bases). Trimming removed 0 bases at V and 0 bases at J, with 12 bases between. In germline, CDR1 is WNHNN, CDR2 SYGVQD (reference sequence). This CDR3 has 17 amino acids. The CDR3: CASSESRQGISYNEQFF. The CDR3 DNA is TGCGCCAGCAGTGAGTCGAGGCAGGGGATCTCCTACAATGAGCAGTTCTTC.

The rearrangement joins TRBV7-3 to TRBJ2-3; 7 nucleotides align to TRBD2. The CDR3 length is 13 residues. The V gene end was trimmed by 1 base and the J gene end by 9 bases; junction bases not matched to a gene: 4. Germline CDR1 reads SGHTA; CDR2 reads FQGTGA. In DNA, the CDR3 is TGTGCCAGCAGCTTAAGCCCAGCGGGGACGCAGTATTTT. Translation: CASSLSPAGTQYF. The entire variable domain, with the rest obtained from reference TRBV7-3 and TRBJ2-3, is as follows: GAGVSQTPSNKVTEKGKYVELRCDPISGHTALYWYRQSLGQGPEFLIYFQGTGAADDSGLPNDRFFAVRPEGSVSTLKIQRTERGDSAVYLCASSLSPAGTQYFGPGTRLTVL.

The chain links TRBV6-5 to TRBJ1-1; TRBD1 agrees at 11 bases. Germline-derived CDR1 and CDR2 are MNHEY and SVGAGI. The CDR3 loop spans 14 amino acids. V gave up 5 bases and J gave up 6 bases; unmatched junction bases: 5. The DNA of the CDR3 is TGTGCCAGCAGTCCGGACAGGGGGCAGTCTGAAGCTTTCTTT. It codes for CASSPDRGQSEAFF.

The chain recombines TRBV14 with TRBJ2-1; D is uncertain. Trimming removed 5 bases at V and 9 bases at J, with 8 bases between. The CDR3 runs 11 residues. Germline V lookup: CDR1 SGHDN, CDR2 FVKESK. The CDR3 nucleotides are TGTGCCAGCAGCAAGCGAGGTGAGCAGTTCTTC. Protein: CASSKRGEQFF.

The chain uses TRBV13 and TRBJ1-1; D is possibly TRBD1 (6 bases). The germline CDR1 and CDR2 sequences are PRHDT and FYEKMQ (reference sequence). The CDR3 runs to 14 residues. Trimming removed 5 bases at V and 1 base at J, with 11 bases between. DNA for the CDR3: TGTGCCAGCAGCCGAGGACAGTCGAACACTGAAGCTTTCTTT. This gives the protein CASSRGQSNTEAFF.

The chain is built from TRBV11-2 and TRBJ2-1; 9 bases align to TRBD2. The junction had 7 bases not matched to a gene; V was cut back by 1 base and J by 0 bases. The CDR3 runs 18 residues. Germline CDR1 reads SGHAT; CDR2 reads FQNNGV. CDR3 sequence (DNA): TGTGCCAGCAGCTTAGTTGCGGCTAGCGGGACCTCCTACAATGAGCAGTTCTTC. The encoded protein is CASSLVAASGTSYNEQFF.

This chain connects TRBV23-1 to TRBJ1-2, with 8 bases that match TRBD1. TRBV23-1 is sorted into the ORF group, with uncertain function. V shed 2 bases and J 4 bases; nucleotides not matched to a gene: 6. CDR3 length equals 15 residues. The CDR3 DNA sequence: TGCGCCAGCAGTCAAACGGACAGGGTTACCTATGGCTACACCTTC. The encoded protein is CASSQTDRVTYGYTF.

This chain connects TRBV28 to TRBJ1-5, with D uncertain. From germline, CDR1 is MDHEN and CDR2 SYDVKM. This CDR3 region has 12 residues. Trimming took off 4 bases at V and 2 bases at J, with 3 bases between the two ends. The CDR3 spells CASSSRNQPQHF. DNA for the CDR3: TGTGCCAGCAGTTCTCGCAATCAGCCCCAGCATTTT.

The chain employs TRBV6-1 and TRBJ2-7, with 8 bases matching TRBD2. The ends lost 3 bases at V and 3 bases at J; junction bases unmatched: 4. The CDR3 has 14 amino acids. Germline values: CDR1 MNHNS, CDR2 SASEGT. CDR3 sequence (DNA): TGTGCCAGCAGTGACGGGGGGGGGTACTACGAGCAGTACTTC. Protein sequence: CASSDGGGYYEQYF.

V usage is TRBV19 and J usage is TRBJ1-5; tentative D call: TRBD1 (5 bases). CDR3 size: 13 residues. Trimming left V 5 bases short and J 4 bases short, with 9 bases between. The germline V gene encodes CDR1 LNHDA and CDR2 SQIVND (reference sequence). CDR3 sequence: CASSWGVNQPQHF. CDR3 in DNA: TGTGCCAGTAGTTGGGGGGTAAATCAGCCCCAGCATTTT. The variable domain in full, completed from reference TRBV19 and TRBJ1-5, reads DGGITQSPKYLFRKEGQNVTLSCEQNLNHDAMYWYRQDPGQGLRLIYYSQIVNDFQKGDIAEGYSVSREKKESFPLTVTSAQKNPTAFYLCASSWGVNQPQHFGDGTRLSIL.

The V gene is TRBV2, the J gene TRBJ1-5; weak D call: TRBD1 (5 bases). The CDR3 runs 12 residues. Per germline, CDR1 SNHLY and CDR2 FYNNEI. V lost 8 bases, J lost 3 bases, and 8 bases lay in between. The CDR3 loop reads CASGRANQPQHF. CDR3 DNA: TGTGCCAGCGGCAGGGCCAATCAGCCCCAGCATTTT.

The rearrangement links TRBV28 to TRBJ2-1; TRBD2 agrees at 7 bases. Unmatched junction bases numbered 13, after V lost 6 bases and J lost 8 bases. The CDR3 has 15 residues. Per germline, CDR1 MDHEN and CDR2 SYDVKM. The CDR3 DNA reads as TGTGCCAGCAGGAATAGAGGACTAGTGTACCATGAGCAGTTCTTC. Protein product: CASRNRGLVYHEQFF.

The rearrangement links TRBV28 to TRBJ2-1; no reliable D call. Germline CDR1 reads MDHEN; CDR2 reads SYDVKM. This CDR3 is 12 amino acids long. With 8 bases removed from V and 10 bases from J, the gap between germline ends came to 15 bases. CDR3 region: CASYLDPWEQFF. DNA for the CDR3: TGTGCCAGCTACCTAGATCCCTGGGAGCAGTTCTTC.

V gene TRBV18 combines with J gene TRBJ1-1; no definite D call. Looked up from germline, CDR1 is KGHSH and CDR2 is LQKENI. The CDR3 is 13 amino acids. Trimming left V 5 bases short and J 5 bases short, with 12 bases between. The CDR3 protein is CASSSSSGTEAFF. The DNA of the CDR3 is TGTGCCAGCTCATCATCGTCGGGGACTGAAGCTTTCTTT. The whole variable domain, remainder taken from reference TRBV18 and TRBJ1-1, is NAGVMQNPRHLVRRRGQEARLRCSPMKGHSHVYWYRQLPEEGLKFMVYLQKENIIDESGMPKERFSAEFPKEGPSILRIQQVVRGDSAAYFCASSSSSGTEAFFGQGTRLTVV.